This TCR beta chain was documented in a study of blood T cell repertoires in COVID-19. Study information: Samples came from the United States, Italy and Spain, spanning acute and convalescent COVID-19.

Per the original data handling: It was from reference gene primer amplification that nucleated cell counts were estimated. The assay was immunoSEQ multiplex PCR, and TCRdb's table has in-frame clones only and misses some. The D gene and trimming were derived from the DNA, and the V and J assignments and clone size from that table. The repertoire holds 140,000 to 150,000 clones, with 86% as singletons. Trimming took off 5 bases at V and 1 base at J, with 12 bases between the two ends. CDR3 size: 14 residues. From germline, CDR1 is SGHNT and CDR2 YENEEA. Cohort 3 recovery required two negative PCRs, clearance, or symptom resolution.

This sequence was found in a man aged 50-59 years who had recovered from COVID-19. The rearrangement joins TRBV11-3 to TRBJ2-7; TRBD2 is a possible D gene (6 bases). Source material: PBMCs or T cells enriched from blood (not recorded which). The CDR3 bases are TGTGCCAGCAGCCCTCGGGACTCGTCCTACGAGCAGTACTTC. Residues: CASSPRDSSYEQYF.